This T cell receptor beta chain was sequenced in a study of CD8+CD57+ T cells in acquired aplastic anemia. Across the study: Mean DNA quantity obtained from sorted CD4+ and CD8+ cells was 3 to 3.5 ug. Healthy donor sequencing depth: about 10 million CD4+, around 12 million CD8+ reads.

Only one count was recorded for this clonotype. Its antigen remains unknown. Study results and caveats: Patients and controls were found to share more than 25 CD8+ CDR3 sequences. Between the patient and control groups, CD8+ Simpson's diversity did not differ significantly.

Profiles of TCR beta VDJ and CDR3 were generated from a genomic DNA template. Each CDR3 protein gets one entry after TCRdb re-called the reads with MiXCR. This table holds about 400,000 distinct CDR3 sequences, approximately 70% found once. The receptor comes from a human donor in good health, serving as a control. Sequencing was performed on sorted CD4+, CD8+, or CD8+CD57+ T cells (not recorded which) from PBMCs.

CDR3 sequence (DNA): TGCGCCAGCAGCATAGGACTAGCGGGGGGGGATGGCTACACCTTC. Residues: CASSIGLAGGDGYTF. The gene calls are TRBV5-1 and TRBJ1-2; D is perhaps TRBD1 (5 bases). Trimming shortened V by 4 bases and J by 6 bases, and 19 bases separated the two germline ends. This CDR3 is built from 15 residues. Germline-derived CDR1 and CDR2 are SGHRS and YFSETQ.